Listed below are T cell receptor beta chains from one sample, sequenced in a study of cytomegalovirus exposure and HLA in healthy donors. Sequencing used immunoSEQ multiplex PCR; TCRdb keeps in-frame clones, though not all of them. The table for this sample gives approximately 80,000 clones. The sequenced sample was PBMCs. The receptors were gathered from a woman aged 25 to 45 in good health and CMV-seronegative. Each CDR3 is given with its conserved first and last residue. A D gene is named only where the DNA matches it firmly. The size of a clone is reported for some rows only, either as once, few or many, or as a class for expanded clones.

size: NA; V: TRBV23-1; D: TRBD1; J: TRBJ1-5; DNA: TGCGCCAGCAGTCACCCCCGGGACAGCCATAGCAATCAGCCCCAGCATTTT; CDR3: CASSHPRDSHSNQPQHF
size: NA; V: TRBV2; D: NA; J: TRBJ1-2; DNA: TGTGCCAGCAGGGGCCAAGGAGGCTATGGCTACACCTTC; CDR3: CASRGQGGYGYTF
size: NA; V: TRBV2; D: NA; J: TRBJ1-1; DNA: TGTGCCAGCAGTGAACAGGGTATGGGTGAAGCTTTCTTT; CDR3: CASSEQGMGEAFF
size: NA; V: TRBV6-1; D: NA; J: TRBJ2-2; DNA: TGTGCCAGCAGTTTGAGGACAGAAAACACCGGGGAGCTGTTTTTT; CDR3: CASSLRTENTGELFF
size: NA; V: TRBV10-3; D: TRBD1; J: TRBJ1-1; DNA: TGTGCCATCAGTTGGGACAGGGAAGGTACTGAAGCTTTCTTT; CDR3: CAISWDREGTEAFF
size: NA; V: TRBV29-1; D: TRBD2; J: TRBJ2-7; DNA: TGCAGCGTAACCGGGACTAGCGGCACAAGCTCCTACGAGCAGTACTTC; CDR3: CSVTGTSGTSSYEQYF
size: NA; V: TRBV28; D: NA; J: TRBJ2-5; DNA: TGTGCCAGCAGTCCCCTGGGGGCGCCTTCAGAGACCCAGTACTTC; CDR3: CASSPLGAPSETQYF
size: NA; V: TRBV6-1; D: NA; J: TRBJ2-3; DNA: TGTGCCAGCCGTAGCACAGATACGCAGTATTTT; CDR3: CASRSTDTQYF
size: NA; V: TRBV28; D: TRBD1; J: TRBJ1-6; DNA: TGTGCCAGCAGACCGGGACAGAAGAATTCACCCCTCCACTTT; CDR3: CASRPGQKNSPLHF
size: NA; V: TRBV5-1; D: NA; J: TRBJ2-1; DNA: TGCGCCAGCAGCTTGGGGACAGCATACAATGAGCAGTTCTTC; CDR3: CASSLGTAYNEQFF
size: NA; V: TRBV11-2; D: TRBD1; J: TRBJ2-3; DNA: TGTGCCAGCAGCTTGGACAGGGGGATGATCACAGATACGCAGTATTTT; CDR3: CASSLDRGMITDTQYF
size: NA; V: TRBV5-5; D: TRBD2; J: TRBJ2-7; DNA: TGTGCCAGCAGCTTGGTCGTGGACATACGAGCGGGAAGGTTGCCCGAGCAGTACTTC; CDR3: CASSLVVDIRAGRLPEQYF
size: NA; V: TRBV15; D: NA; J: TRBJ2-7; DNA: TGTGCCACCAGAGGAGACTCCTACGAGCAGTACTTC; CDR3: CATRGDSYEQYF
size: NA; V: TRBV30; D: NA; J: TRBJ2-7; DNA: TGTGCCTGGAGACACTATGATCAGCGCGCCGAGCAGTACTTC; CDR3: CAWRHYDQRAEQYF
size: NA; V: TRBV27; D: TRBD2; J: TRBJ2-2; DNA: TGTGCCAGCAGGGGCGGGGGATCCAGGGTCGGGGAGCTGTTTTTT; CDR3: CASRGGGSRVGELFF
size: NA; V: TRBV30; D: NA; J: TRBJ1-2; DNA: TGTGCCTGGAAAGTCTCGCTTGAGGGCGGCTACACCTTC; CDR3: CAWKVSLEGGYTF
size: NA; V: TRBV19; D: NA; J: TRBJ2-2; DNA: TGTGCCAGTAGTATTATTGGCCGGGAGCTGTTTTTT; CDR3: CASSIIGRELFF
size: NA; V: TRBV5-1; D: NA; J: TRBJ2-7; DNA: TGCGCCAGCAGCTTGGACATCCAGAGGGCCTACGAGCAGTACTTC; CDR3: CASSLDIQRAYEQYF
size: NA; V: TRBV5-1; D: NA; J: TRBJ1-1; DNA: TGCGCCAGCAGCCCCGCGGCAGGGCGCTCTGAAGCTTTCTTT; CDR3: CASSPAAGRSEAFF
size: NA; V: TRBV4-1; D: NA; J: TRBJ1-2; DNA: TGCGCCAGCAGCCAACCCGAACTCGGGAGCCTCGAGGGGTATGGCTACACCTTC; CDR3: CASSQPELGSLEGYGYTF
size: NA; V: TRBV6-5; D: NA; J: TRBJ1-2; DNA: TGTGCCAGCAGTTCTTACAGCGGAACGACTAACTATGGCTACACCTTC; CDR3: CASSSYSGTTNYGYTF
size: NA; V: TRBV30; D: TRBD2; J: TRBJ2-1; DNA: TGTGCCTGGAGCGCCTCCGGGACTAGTCGTGGCTCCTACAATGAGCAGTTCTTC; CDR3: CAWSASGTSRGSYNEQFF
size: NA; V: TRBV6-1; D: NA; J: TRBJ2-1; DNA: TGTGCCAGCAGACTAGTCGGGAATGAGCAGTTCTTC; CDR3: CASRLVGNEQFF
size: NA; V: TRBV28; D: TRBD2; J: TRBJ2-2; DNA: TGTGCCAGCCAATTAGCGGGGGGAACCGGGGAGCTGTTTTTT; CDR3: CASQLAGGTGELFF
size: NA; V: TRBV5-1; D: TRBD1; J: TRBJ1-2; DNA: TGCGCCAGCAGCTGGGGAGACAGGGGGCGCGTCAGAACCCTTGAGACCTTC; CDR3: CASSWGDRGRVRTLETF
size: NA; V: TRBV18; D: NA; J: TRBJ2-7; DNA: TGTGCCAGCTCACCACTAGACCGGGGCGAGCAGTACTTC; CDR3: CASSPLDRGEQYF
size: NA; V: TRBV11-2; D: NA; J: TRBJ1-6; DNA: TGTGCCAGCAGCTTAATTCCGGACAGTCTCAATTCACCCCTCCACTTT; CDR3: CASSLIPDSLNSPLHF
size: NA; V: TRBV5-5; D: TRBD1; J: TRBJ2-7; DNA: TGTGCCAGCAGCTTGCTGGGGACAGAATACGAGCAGTACTTC; CDR3: CASSLLGTEYEQYF
size: NA; V: TRBV11-2; D: NA; J: TRBJ2-5; DNA: TGTGCCAGCAGCTTAGGGCCGCACCAGTACTTC; CDR3: CASSLGPHQYF
size: NA; V: TRBV29-1; D: NA; J: TRBJ2-1; DNA: TGCAGCGTTGGGGGCGGCAGGGGTGGCTACAATGAGCAGTTCTTC; CDR3: CSVGGGRGGYNEQFF
size: NA; V: TRBV30; D: NA; J: TRBJ1-1; DNA: TGTGCCTGGAGTCAGACACCGAACACTGAAGCTTTCTTT; CDR3: CAWSQTPNTEAFF
size: medium-sized; V: TRBV19; D: TRBD1; J: TRBJ2-1; DNA: TGTGCCAGTAGGTTGGACAGGAGCTCCTACAATGAGCAGTTCTTC; CDR3: CASRLDRSSYNEQFF
size: NA; V: TRBV11-2; D: NA; J: TRBJ1-2; DNA: TGTGCCAGCAGCTTAGGACTCGTCTCAGGGCCCTATGGCTACACCTTC; CDR3: CASSLGLVSGPYGYTF
size: NA; V: TRBV19; D: NA; J: TRBJ2-5; DNA: TGTGCCAGTAGTATAGGAGGAGGGGGCCGAGAGACCCAGTACTTC; CDR3: CASSIGGGGRETQYF
size: NA; V: TRBV15; D: TRBD1; J: TRBJ2-1; DNA: TGTGCCACCAGCGCGGGACAGGGCGACAATGAGCAGTTCTTC; CDR3: CATSAGQGDNEQFF
size: NA; V: TRBV19; D: TRBD2; J: TRBJ2-1; DNA: TGTGCCAGTAGTCCGACTAGCGGGGGGCCTGAGCAGTTCTTC; CDR3: CASSPTSGGPEQFF
size: NA; V: TRBV30; D: NA; J: TRBJ1-6; DNA: TGTGCCTGGAGTTCGGACAGTTATTCACCCCTCCACTTT; CDR3: CAWSSDSYSPLHF
size: NA; V: TRBV28; D: TRBD1; J: TRBJ1-1; DNA: TGTGCCAGCAGAGCCGGGACAGCGAACACTGAAGCTTTCTTT; CDR3: CASRAGTANTEAFF
size: NA; V: TRBV30; D: NA; J: TRBJ1-1; DNA: TGTGCCTGGAGTGCTTGGGGGGGGATGACTGAAGCTTTCTTT; CDR3: CAWSAWGGMTEAFF
size: NA; V: TRBV30; D: TRBD2; J: TRBJ2-3; DNA: TGTGCCTGGAGTGTACCTAGCGGAACCACAGATACGCAGTATTTT; CDR3: CAWSVPSGTTDTQYF
size: NA; V: TRBV2; D: NA; J: TRBJ2-7; DNA: TGTGCCAGCAGTGATGGCGGGCGACTTTCCTACGAGCAGTACTTC; CDR3: CASSDGGRLSYEQYF
size: NA; V: TRBV7-2; D: NA; J: TRBJ2-5; DNA: TGTGCCAGCAGAGCGGACCAAGAGACCCAGTACTTC; CDR3: CASRADQETQYF
size: NA; V: TRBV7-9; D: NA; J: TRBJ1-2; DNA: TGTGCCAGCAGCTTAGCTGGGGGCGTCTATGGCTACACCTTC; CDR3: CASSLAGGVYGYTF
size: NA; V: TRBV6-5; D: TRBD2; J: TRBJ2-7; DNA: TGTGCCAGCAGAACTAGCGGACCCACCTACGAGCAGTACTTC; CDR3: CASRTSGPTYEQYF
size: NA; V: TRBV30; D: NA; J: TRBJ1-6; DNA: TGTGCCTGGAGGGCGGGATCCTATAATTCACCCCTACACTTT; CDR3: CAWRAGSYNSPLHF
size: NA; V: TRBV30; D: TRBD1; J: TRBJ1-2; DNA: TGTGCCGGCCCCGGGACAGGGGGCGAGACGGGTGGCTACACCTTC; CDR3: CAGPGTGGETGGYTF
size: NA; V: TRBV6-5; D: TRBD1; J: TRBJ1-1; DNA: TGTGCCAGCAGTCCCGGGGACAGTGAAGCTTTCTTT; CDR3: CASSPGDSEAFF
size: NA; V: TRBV13; D: NA; J: TRBJ2-4; DNA: TGTGCCAGCAGCTTAAGGACTCTGGGACACGGCATTCAGTACTTC; CDR3: CASSLRTLGHGIQYF
size: NA; V: TRBV5-1; D: TRBD1; J: TRBJ1-2; DNA: TGCGCCAGCAGCTTGGGGGCGACAGGGGCCCTCTTAGCTAACTATGGCTACACCTTC; CDR3: CASSLGATGALLANYGYTF
size: NA; V: TRBV19; D: NA; J: TRBJ2-1; DNA: TGTGCCAGTAAACCGGATGCGGGGACGTACAATGAGCAGTTCTTC; CDR3: CASKPDAGTYNEQFF
size: NA; V: TRBV5-4; D: TRBD1; J: TRBJ2-7; DNA: TGTGCCAGCAGCTGGGAAGACAGGGGCCACGAGCAGTACTTC; CDR3: CASSWEDRGHEQYF